This T cell receptor beta chain was profiled in a study of blood T cell repertoires in COVID-19. V lost 4 bases and J lost 3, with 15 bases in between. Germline lookup yields CDR1 SNHLY and CDR2 FYNNEI. The CDR3 consists of 16 residues. This clone has only a few counts. Original processing notes: Amplification from reference gene primers served as the basis for estimated nucleated cell counts. Sequencing used immunoSEQ multiplex PCR; TCRdb keeps in-frame clones, though not all of them. The DNA gave D and trimming, while V, J and clone size come from that table. The repertoire consists of about 210,000 clones, with about 84% occurring once and the leading ten covering 7.8%. The Seattle patients joined while their infection was active and were tracked longitudinally afterward.

This TCR was sampled from an elderly woman with COVID-19, enrolled during active disease. The chain joins TRBV2 to TRBJ1-4; D not certain. Sequencing was done on a sample of peripheral blood. The CDR3 sequence: CASSVESPRSNEKLFF. CDR3 coding DNA: TGTGCCAGCAGTGTGGAGTCTCCGAGGTCTAATGAAAAACTGTTTTTT.